What follows are 29 T cell receptor beta chains derived from one specimen sequenced in a study of naive and memory T cell subsets. Whole-study findings and limits: Possibly reflecting memory cells re-expressing CD45RA, a few larger clonotypes occurred in naive repertoires, especially CD8.

An equimolar mix of two oligonucleotides served as the beta constant-region primer for TRBC1 and TRBC2. The ligated cDNA underwent four PCR rounds using SP2 and nested alpha and beta constant-region primers. From the UMI-ligation and nested PCR reads, TCRdb called clonotypes with MiXCR, one entry per CDR3 protein. The sample contains roughly 99,000 distinct CDR3 sequences, approximately 10% of which appear only once. No antigen is known for these receptors. Sequencing input: naive CD4+ T cells from blood. The receptors were sampled from a human donor in good health.

At least ten counts were recorded for this clonotype. In DNA form, the CDR3 reads TGTGCTAGTGGCCAGGGAGCGTACACAGATACGCAGTATTTT. Amino acids: CASGQGAYTDTQYF. V gene TRBV12-5 combines with J gene TRBJ2-3, with D perhaps being TRBD1 or TRBD2 (5 bases each). The V gene lost 6 bases and the J gene lost 2 bases, with 12 bases spanning the gap. The germline gives CDR1 LGHNT, CDR2 FRNRAP. The CDR3 length is 14 residues.

Many counts were recorded for this clonotype. V gene TRBV6-1 combines with J gene TRBJ2-3; tentatively, D is TRBD1 or TRBD2 (6 bases each). Germline-derived CDR1 and CDR2 are MNHNS and SASEGT. The CDR3 runs to 14 residues. The V end lost 11 bases, the J end lost 0 bases, and 15 bases lay between the germline ends. Here the CDR3 reads CAVKGGTSTDTQYF. The CDR3 DNA follows: TGTGCCGTAAAGGGGGGCACGAGCACAGATACGCAGTATTTT.

The chain is built from TRBV29-1 and TRBJ1-1; 7 nucleotides match TRBD1. Per germline, CDR1 SQVTM and CDR2 ANQGSEA. The CDR3 runs 13 residues. V dropped 5 bases and J dropped 7; count of bases not matched to a gene: 10. The CDR3 DNA sequence: TGCAGCGTTCACACGGACAGGACTTTTGAAGCTTTCTTT. Translated, it gives CSVHTDRTFEAFF.

This rearrangement joins TRBV12-3 or TRBV12-4 to TRBJ1-4, with 7 bases that match TRBD1. CDR3 size: 17 residues. Unmatched junction bases numbered 14, after V lost 6 bases and J lost 4 bases. CDR3 sequence (DNA): TGTGCCAGCAGCTCAGGGGGGCTCCTTGTTGGTAATGAAAAACTGTTTTTT. This codes for CASSSGGLLVGNEKLFF.

V and J are TRBV19 and TRBJ2-4; TRBD1 agrees at 8 bases. The CDR3 sequence is 16 residues long. V shed 10 bases and J 2 bases; nucleotides not matched to a gene: 13. The germline CDR1 and CDR2 sequences are LNHDA and SQIVND (reference sequence). The CDR3 protein is CATRRSGQGSKNIQYF. Here the CDR3 DNA reads TGTGCCACCAGGAGGTCAGGACAGGGATCCAAAAACATTCAGTACTTC.

This clonotype was counted only a few times. CDR3 loop: CATSRAGRGQETQYF. DNA for the CDR3: TGTGCCACCAGCAGAGCGGGCAGGGGCCAAGAGACCCAGTACTTC. The chain is built from TRBV15 and TRBJ2-5, with D possibly being TRBD1 (6 bases). V lost 1 base, J lost 1 base, and 10 bases lay in between. This CDR3 is built from 15 residues. Looked up from germline, CDR1 is LNHNV and CDR2 is YYDKDF (reference sequence).

In this sample, this clonotype turned up a few times. The chain joins TRBV28 to TRBJ1-2; D not certain. The CDR3 extends over 12 amino acids. From germline, CDR1 is MDHEN and CDR2 SYDVKM. V shed 5 bases and J shed 2 bases, with 6 bases lying between them. The CDR3 reads CASSAGNYGYTF. DNA of the CDR3: TGTGCCAGCAGTGCGGGGAACTATGGCTACACCTTC.

Many counts were recorded for this clonotype. This chain connects TRBV18 to TRBJ1-1, with D perhaps TRBD1 (5 bases). Trimming took off 6 bases at V and 1 base at J, with 15 bases between the two ends. The germline CDR1 and CDR2 sequences are KGHSH and LQKENI. This CDR3 region has 15 residues. CDR3 protein: CASSPRTRSNTEAFF. The CDR3 DNA follows: TGTGCCAGCTCTCCCCGGACACGTTCGAACACTGAAGCTTTCTTT.

This clonotype was picked up a small number of times. This rearrangement joins TRBV12-3 or TRBV12-4 to TRBJ2-1; TRBD2 matches at 12 bases. The junction had 4 bases not matched to a gene; V was cut back by 6 bases and J by 4 bases. The CDR3 totals 15 residues. The CDR3 DNA reads as TGTGCCAGCAGGCCTGGACTAGCGGGATACAATGAGCAGTTCTTC. Its protein product is CASRPGLAGYNEQFF.

This clonotype was seen at least ten times. The chain links TRBV12-3 or TRBV12-4 to TRBJ2-5; weak D call: TRBD1 (6 bases). V was pared by 5 bases and J by 1 base, with 11 bases between. This CDR3 is built from 14 residues. CDR3 amino acids: CASSPRTAQETQYF. The DNA for the CDR3 is TGTGCCAGCAGTCCAAGGACAGCCCAAGAGACCCAGTACTTC.

This clonotype was counted many times. The rearrangement links TRBV5-1 to TRBJ2-3; D is unclear. The V and J ends lost 7 bases and 0 bases respectively, with 6 bases between them. CDR1 SGHRS and CDR2 YFSETQ come from the germline V gene. The CDR3 covers 12 residues. In nucleotides, the CDR3 is TGCGCCAGCGCAATTAGCACAGATACGCAGTATTTT. Translation gives CASAISTDTQYF.

V gene TRBV2 combines with J gene TRBJ1-1; D gene uncertain. Germline-derived CDR1 and CDR2 are SNHLY and FYNNEI. The CDR3 covers 17 residues. With 3 bases removed from V and 0 bases from J, the gap between germline ends came to 17 bases. The CDR3 DNA sequence: TGTGCCAGCAGTGACTTTACGAGGTCTGGTGTGAACACTGAAGCTTTCTTT. The encoded protein is CASSDFTRSGVNTEAFF.

This clonotype was seen ten or more times. The chain has TRBV7-2 and TRBJ2-5; TRBD1 is a possible D gene (6 bases). The V gene's germline CDR1 is SGHTA and CDR2 FQGNSA. Trimming cost V 3 bases and J 3 bases, with 11 bases left between them. There are 14 residues in the CDR3. As DNA, the CDR3 is TGTGCCAGCAGCTTTAGGACAGCTGAAGAGACCCAGTACTTC. It codes for CASSFRTAEETQYF.

This clonotype was observed a few times. The chain carries TRBV9 and TRBJ1-1, with a possible D match to TRBD1 (6 bases). The CDR3 is made up of 14 amino acids. The V end was cut by 5 bases, the J end by 0 bases, with 11 bases between. Germline CDR1 and CDR2: SGDLS and YYNGEE. The CDR3 DNA follows: TGTGCCAGCAGTGGACAGTTCATGAACACTGAAGCTTTCTTT. The encoded protein is CASSGQFMNTEAFF. Full variable domain (missing parts from reference TRBV9 and TRBJ1-1): DSGVTQTPKHLITATGQRVTLRCSPRSGDLSVYWYQQSLDQGLQFLIQYYNGEERAKGNILERFSAQQFPDLHSELNLSSLELGDSALYFCASSGQFMNTEAFFGQGTRLTVV.

This chain uses TRBV20-1 with TRBJ1-5; D gene unclear. The CDR3 is made up of 13 amino acids. Germline loops: CDR1 DFQATT, CDR2 SNEGSKA (reference sequence). V was trimmed by 6 bases and J by 1 base, leaving 10 bases between them. CDR3 amino acids: CSALAGSNQPQHF. As DNA, the CDR3 is TGCAGTGCCCTAGCCGGGAGCAATCAGCCCCAGCATTTT.

This clonotype came up many times. The chain uses TRBV3-1 and TRBJ2-7, with D tentatively TRBD2 (5 bases). Trimming took 3 bases from V and 2 from J, leaving 5 bases between them. The CDR3 sequence is 12 residues long. Per the germline V gene, CDR1 is LGHDT and CDR2 is YNNKEL (reference sequence). CDR3 in amino acids: CASSQGAYEQYF. CDR3 nucleotide sequence: TGTGCCAGCAGCCAGGGAGCCTACGAGCAGTACTTC.

This clonotype has ten or more counts. The CDR3 DNA follows: TGTGCCAGCTCACCATATGACTCGACGGATACGCAGTATTTT. Translating gives CASSPYDSTDTQYF. The rearrangement uses TRBV18 and TRBJ2-3; D not certain. Trimming removed 2 bases at V and 6 bases at J, with 12 bases between. The CDR3 extends over 14 amino acids. Germline V gene data show CDR1 as KGHSH and CDR2 as LQKENI.

The CDR3 bases are TGCGCCAGCAGCTCCCAGCCCGACTCTGGAAACACCATATATTTT. Its protein is CASSSQPDSGNTIYF. This rearrangement joins TRBV5-1 to TRBJ1-3; no clear D. The CDR3 is 15 residues long. The germline CDR1 and CDR2 sequences are SGHRS and YFSETQ. V was trimmed by 3 bases and J by 0 bases, leaving 10 bases between them.

This clonotype was recorded many times. J is TRBJ2-4 and V is TRBV20-1; TRBD1 matches 8 bases. The CDR3 has 14 residues. Germline V lookup: CDR1 DFQATT, CDR2 SNEGSKA (reference sequence). The V segment lost 2 bases and the J segment 8 bases; nucleotides outside the gene matches: 8. This CDR3 is CSARYRGKRDIQYF. The CDR3 bases are TGCAGTGCTAGATACAGGGGGAAGAGGGACATTCAGTACTTC.

The rearrangement links TRBV7-9 to TRBJ1-5; D unclear. Germline values: CDR1 SEHNR, CDR2 FQNEAQ (reference sequence). CDR3 length: 13 amino acids. Trimming stripped 1 base from V and 3 bases from J, with 4 bases between. The CDR3 DNA sequence: TGTGCCAGCAGCTTAGGCCTCAATCAGCCCCAGCATTTT. It encodes CASSLGLNQPQHF.

This rearrangement joins TRBV15 to TRBJ2-1; the D gene is possibly TRBD1 (6 bases). The CDR3 totals 15 residues. Germline CDR1 LNHNV, CDR2 YYDKDF (reference sequence). V was clipped by 2 bases and J by 5 bases, with 13 bases between them. For the CDR3, the DNA is TGTGCCACCAGCAGACCGAAGGACAGAAACAATGAGCAGTTCTTC. As protein: CATSRPKDRNNEQFF.

The gene calls are TRBV7-9 and TRBJ1-3; 7 positions match TRBD1. CDR1 is SEHNR, CDR2 FQNEAQ, per germline (reference sequence). With V trimmed by 5 bases and J by 0 bases, 7 bases remained unmatched. This CDR3 comprises 16 residues. The CDR3 protein is CASSERTGLSGNTIYF. CDR3 sequence (DNA): TGTGCCAGCAGCGAGAGGACAGGACTCTCTGGAAACACCATATATTTT. The full variable domain, its missing parts supplied by reference TRBV7-9 and TRBJ1-3, is DTGVSQNPRHKITKRGQNVTFRCDPISEHNRLYWYRQTLGQGPEFLTYFQNEAQLEKSRLLSDRFSAERPKGSFSTLEIQRTEQGDSAMYLCASSERTGLSGNTIYFGEGSWLTVV.

V and J are TRBV7-9 and TRBJ2-7; tentative D call: TRBD1 (6 bases). The CDR3 consists of 16 residues. CDR1 and CDR2 from the germline V gene are SEHNR and FQNEAQ (reference sequence). V was trimmed by 1 base and J by 0 bases, leaving 13 bases between them. CDR3 residues: CASSLEESRGSYEQYF. The CDR3, as DNA: TGTGCCAGCAGCTTAGAAGAGTCCAGGGGCTCCTACGAGCAGTACTTC.

The V and J genes are TRBV20-1 and TRBJ2-3, with D unclear. Trimming took 5 bases from V and 0 from J, leaving 9 bases between them. Germline CDR1 reads DFQATT; CDR2 reads SNEGSKA (reference sequence). CDR3 length: 13 residues. The CDR3: CSARWGSTDTQYF. In DNA form, the CDR3 reads TGCAGTGCTCGTTGGGGTAGCACAGATACGCAGTATTTT.

This clonotype was seen more than once but under ten times. This chain joins TRBV7-8 and TRBJ2-7; 11 positions match TRBD2. This CDR3 is 19 amino acids long. Germline V CDR1 and CDR2: SGHVS, FQNEAQ. V lost 6 bases, J lost 3 bases, and 19 bases stayed unmatched. DNA of the CDR3: TGTGCCAGCAGACCAGGAGGGGGACTAGCGGAGTTCGGGTTCTACGAGCAGTACTTC. Protein sequence: CASRPGGGLAEFGFYEQYF. Supplemented by reference TRBV7-8 and TRBJ2-7, the full variable domain reads GAGVSQSPRYKVAKRGQDVALRCDPISGHVSLFWYQQALGQGPEFLTYFQNEAQLDKSGLPSDRFFAERPEGSVSTLKIQRTQQEDSAVYLCASRPGGGLAEFGFYEQYFGPGTRLTVT.

V usage is TRBV2 and J usage is TRBJ2-3; maybe TRBD1 (6 bases). Deletions cut 6 bases from V and 4 bases from J, with 17 bases between. The V gene's germline CDR1 is SNHLY and CDR2 FYNNEI. This CDR3 is 15 amino acids long. The CDR3 DNA reads as TGTGCCAGCAGGTTGCAGGGGCTAGATGCAGATACGCAGTATTTT. Its translation: CASRLQGLDADTQYF.

This clonotype was observed a few times. The V and J genes are TRBV10-3 and TRBJ2-5; D unresolved. V was clipped by 3 bases and J by 2 bases, with 4 bases between them. This CDR3 is built from 12 residues. Germline assignment: CDR1 ENHRY and CDR2 SYGVKD. CDR3: CAISEQQETQYF. In DNA, the CDR3 is TGTGCCATCAGTGAACAGCAAGAGACCCAGTACTTC.

This clonotype was picked up many times. J is TRBJ2-1 and V is TRBV18, with 9 bases that match TRBD2. The junction had 11 bases not matched to a gene; V was cut back by 6 bases and J by 5 bases. The CDR3 has 16 amino acids. The germline V gene encodes CDR1 KGHSH and CDR2 LQKENI. CDR3 protein: CASSPIAGGPDNEQFF. The CDR3 coding sequence is TGTGCCAGCTCTCCGATTGCGGGAGGGCCAGACAATGAGCAGTTCTTC.

This clonotype showed up many times. This sequence joins TRBV20-1 and TRBJ2-3, with D unclear. The CDR3 length is 12 residues. V lost 5 bases and J 2 bases, leaving 8 bases between the germline ends. Germline CDR1 reads DFQATT; CDR2 reads SNEGSKA (reference sequence). The CDR3, as DNA: TGCAGTGCTGCATTGGTCACAGATACGCAGTATTTT. Amino acids: CSAALVTDTQYF.